A single sample is the source of the 19 T cell receptor beta chains below, sequenced in a study of blood T cells in healthy people across ages. The use of a sample-barcoded 5' primer and a J-beta primer mix characterized a second PCR of about 7 to 12 cycles. TCRdb redid the calling of the 5' RACE reads with MiXCR, one entry per CDR3 protein. The table includes more than 650,000 distinct CDR3 sequences, around a fifth detected once. Input material: blood. These receptors all stem from a man between 65 and 85 years old in good health.

This rearrangement joins TRBV18 to TRBJ2-1; D gene uncertain. Germline lookup yields CDR1 KGHSH and CDR2 LQKENI. The CDR3 has 14 residues. The V gene lost 1 base and the J gene lost 2 bases, with 6 bases spanning the gap. CDR3 coding DNA: TGTGCCAGCTCACCACAATGGACCTACAATGAGCAGTTCTTC. This translates into CASSPQWTYNEQFF.

This clonotype was counted only a few times. The chain has TRBV5-1 and TRBJ1-1; D is undetermined. V dropped 3 bases and J dropped 8 bases, with 11 bases sitting between them. CDR1 and CDR2 (germline): SGHRS, YFSETQ. This CDR3 spans 12 amino acids. The CDR3 reads CASSSNNAEAFF. The CDR3 DNA follows: TGCGCCAGCAGCTCCAACAATGCCGAAGCTTTCTTT.

The CDR3 DNA is TGTGCCATCAGTGAGTTGAGGCTTAAGGAAGCTTTCTTT. Protein product: CAISELRLKEAFF. The chain recombines TRBV10-3 with TRBJ1-1, with D hard to call. The CDR3 totals 13 residues. Germline CDR1 ENHRY, CDR2 SYGVKD. Trimming took 1 base from V and 8 from J, leaving 11 bases between them.

Details on this clonotype: A read error may produce the germline difference seen at one junction end. The chain links TRBV6-5 to TRBJ2-1; TRBD2 aligns across 8 bases. The CDR3 loop spans 16 amino acids. Germline-derived CDR1 and CDR2 are MNHEY and SVGAGI. DNA for the CDR3: TGTGCCGGCAGTAGCGGGGACCCCGGGGTTGGAAATGAGCAGTTCTTC. Amino acids: CAGSSGDPGVGNEQFF.

This clonotype was seen a few times. At one of its ends the junction is not consistent with the germline gene, which may arise from a read error. The V call is TRBV2, the J call TRBJ2-2; D is tentatively TRBD1 or TRBD2 (5 bases each). This CDR3 region has 14 residues. Germline values: CDR1 SNHLY, CDR2 FYNNEI. The CDR3 nucleotides are TGTGCCAGCCGGTGGGGACCGAACGCCGGGGAGCTGTTTTTT. The encoded protein is CASRWGPNAGELFF.

The CDR3 here is CASSLLQVTDTQYF. The CDR3 bases are TGTGCCAGCAGCCTTTTGCAGGTCACAGATACGCAGTATTTT. The chain has TRBV12-3 or TRBV12-4 and TRBJ2-3; D is unclear. This CDR3 has 14 residues. Trimming took off 6 bases at V and 2 bases at J, with 12 bases between the two ends.

The chain has TRBV5-5 and TRBJ2-5; 7 positions agree with TRBD1. V lost 5 bases and J lost 4; bases outside the gene matches: 11. The CDR3 consists of 15 residues. The germline V gene encodes CDR1 SGHKS and CDR2 YYEKEE (reference sequence). The CDR3: CASRHPQGLGETQYF. The CDR3 DNA is TGTGCCAGCAGACATCCACAGGGGTTGGGAGAGACCCAGTACTTC.

The chain recombines TRBV9 with TRBJ2-1; TRBD2 matches at 12 bases. CDR1 and CDR2 from the germline V gene are SGDLS and YYNGEE. The CDR3 is 14 amino acids. The J segment lost 6 bases and the V segment lost 3 bases, leaving 1 base of the junction unmatched. As DNA, the CDR3 is TGTGCCAGCAGCGGGGGACTAGCGGGCAATGAGCAGTTCTTC. Translated: CASSGGLAGNEQFF.

Only a few counts were recorded for this clonotype. This chain links TRBV12-3 or TRBV12-4 with TRBJ1-1; perhaps TRBD1 as D (5 bases). This CDR3 comprises 14 residues. The V gene lost 2 bases and the J gene lost 4 bases, with 11 bases spanning the gap. The CDR3 is CASSLSVGPTEAFF. CDR3 sequence (DNA): TGTGCCAGCAGTTTATCCGTGGGGCCCACTGAAGCTTTCTTT.

This chain links TRBV11-2 with TRBJ1-2, with TRBD1 matching 7 bases. CDR1 SGHAT and CDR2 FQNNGV come from the germline V gene. The CDR3 covers 13 residues. V was clipped by 6 bases and J by 8 bases; unmatched bases: 9. CDR3 loop: CASSRDREGGYTF. The CDR3 DNA reads as TGTGCCAGCAGTCGTGACAGGGAAGGCGGCTACACCTTC.

This clonotype has just a few counts. The chain recombines TRBV20-1 with TRBJ2-5; 7 bases line up with TRBD2. This CDR3 has 14 amino acids. The germline gives CDR1 DFQATT, CDR2 SNEGSKA (reference sequence). After removal of 1 base from V and 4 bases from J, the junction contained 6 bases not matched to a gene. CDR3 region: CSARGGGPGETQYF. The CDR3 DNA reads TGCAGTGCTAGAGGGGGAGGGCCCGGAGAGACCCAGTACTTC.

The rearrangement joins TRBV12-3 or TRBV12-4 to TRBJ2-5, with 9 bases that match TRBD2. CDR3 length equals 16 residues. V was pared by 8 bases and J by 2 bases, with 12 bases of the junction left unmatched. The CDR3 nucleotides read TGTGCCAGCGTGAGCGGGAGGAAGGGCTTACAAGAGACCCAGTACTTC. It encodes CASVSGRKGLQETQYF.

J is TRBJ2-1 and V is TRBV6-2 or TRBV6-3; 10 nucleotides match TRBD2. Per the germline V gene, CDR1 is MNHEY and CDR2 is SVGEGT. This CDR3 region has 15 residues. The trim removed 6 bases at V and 4 bases at J, leaving 6 bases unmatched. This chain's CDR3 is CASRAPGLAYNEQFF. The CDR3 DNA follows: TGTGCCAGCAGAGCGCCGGGACTAGCGTACAATGAGCAGTTCTTC.

To note about this clonotype: The germline gene is not matched at one end of the junction; a read error may be the cause. The genes are TRBV7-6 and TRBJ2-1; D not resolved. The CDR3 totals 13 residues. From germline, CDR1 is SGHVS and CDR2 FNYEAQ. This CDR3 is CVSSPQVQNEQFF. The CDR3, as DNA: TGTGTCAGCAGCCCGCAGGTACAGAATGAGCAGTTCTTC.

This clonotype has more than one count but fewer than ten. This sequence joins TRBV5-1 and TRBJ2-5; D gene unclear. The closer fit of TRBJ2-1 to the DNA end suggests the J call may be wrong. Germline lookup yields CDR1 SGHRS and CDR2 YFSETQ. The CDR3 runs 12 residues. The CDR3 DNA is TGCGCCAGCAGCTTGCTTAACCGGGAGCAGTTCTTC. The encoded protein is CASSLLNREQFF.

The V and J genes are TRBV21-1 and TRBJ2-1; TRBD1, the table's D call, lacks a check against the DNA. TRBV21-1 is classified as a pseudogene. The CDR3 totals 15 residues. CDR3 sequence reads: CASSKTGTFYNEQFF. DNA of the CDR3: TGTGCCAGCAGCAAAACCGGGACATTCTACAATGAGCAGTTCTTC.

V usage is TRBV20-1 and J usage is TRBJ1-2; TRBD1 matches at 7 bases. The CDR3 is 12 residues long. V was pared by 6 bases and J by 7 bases, with 8 bases of the junction left unmatched. The germline CDR1 and CDR2 sequences are DFQATT and SNEGSKA (reference sequence). The CDR3 protein is CSALQGQGGYTF. CDR3 bases: TGCAGTGCATTACAGGGGCAAGGTGGCTACACCTTC.

This clonotype came up a few times. This chain uses TRBV29-1 with TRBJ1-2; 9 bases match TRBD1. This CDR3 region has 14 residues. Trimming at V came to 1 base and at J to 7 bases, leaving 7 bases not matched to a gene. CDR1 and CDR2 (germline): SQVTM, ANQGSEA. The CDR3 sequence: CSVEVVQGAGGYTF. The CDR3 bases are TGCAGCGTTGAAGTCGTACAGGGGGCAGGTGGCTACACCTTC.

This clonotype was counted only a few times. This chain connects TRBV12-3 or TRBV12-4 to TRBJ2-1; D gene uncertain. Matching the DNA end better, TRBJ2-7 makes the J call doubtful. The CDR3 spans 10 residues. CDR3 bases: TGTGCCAGCAATCCCGGCGAGCAGTACGTC. Protein product: CASNPGEQYV.